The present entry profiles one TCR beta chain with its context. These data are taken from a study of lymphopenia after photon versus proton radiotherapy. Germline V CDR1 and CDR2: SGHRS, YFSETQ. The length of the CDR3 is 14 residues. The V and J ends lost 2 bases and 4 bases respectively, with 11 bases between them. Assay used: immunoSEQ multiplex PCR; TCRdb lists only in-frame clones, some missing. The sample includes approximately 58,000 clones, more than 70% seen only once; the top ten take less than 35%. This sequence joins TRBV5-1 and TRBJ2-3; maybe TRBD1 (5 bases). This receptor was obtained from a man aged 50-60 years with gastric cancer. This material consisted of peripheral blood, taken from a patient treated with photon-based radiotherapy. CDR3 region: CASSFVQGSDTQYF. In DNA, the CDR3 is TGCGCCAGCAGCTTTGTGCAGGGCTCAGATACGCAGTATTTT.